The 8 T cell receptor beta chains reported below all come from one sample, sequenced in a study of shared clonotypes between healthy human individuals. Some clones are missing from TCRdb's copy, which holds only in-frame ones; the method was immunoSEQ multiplex PCR. The sample gives 2,500,000 or so clones, roughly 92% of which show up once; roughly 0.14% is in the top ten. The sequenced sample consisted of naive CD4+ T cells sorted from blood. Subset given: CD45RA+ positively selected. The receptors derive from a man younger than 35 in good health.

Remarks on this clone: At the DNA level, this CDR3 is encoded by other sequences in the same sample as well. The rearrangement uses TRBV5-4 and TRBJ2-5; D possibly corresponds to TRBD1 (5 bases). This CDR3 region has 14 residues. The V gene's germline CDR1 is SGHNT and CDR2 YYREEE (reference sequence). The germline V and J ends were trimmed by 0 bases and 5 bases, with 11 bases remaining between them. CDR3 DNA: TGTGCCAGCAGCTTGGTGCAGGGTGGTGAGACCCAGTACTTC. It codes for CASSLVQGGETQYF.

This chain connects TRBV7-2 to TRBJ2-5, with D possibly matching TRBD2 (6 bases). Germline CDR1 reads SGHTA; CDR2 reads FQGNSA. Trimming shortened V by 2 bases and J by 5 bases, and 18 bases separated the two germline ends. The CDR3 spans 16 residues. CDR3 sequence reads: CASSLRAGRGSETQYF. Here the CDR3 DNA reads TGTGCCAGCAGCTTACGGGCGGGAAGGGGATCGGAGACCCAGTACTTC.

CDR3 nucleotide sequence: TGTGCCAGCAGCGTAGAACTAGCGGGGGCAACAGATACGCAGTATTTT. It translates to CASSVELAGATDTQYF. The V and J genes are TRBV9 and TRBJ2-3; 11 bases map to TRBD2. V shed 0 bases and J 3 bases; nucleotides not matched to a gene: 3. Germline-derived CDR1 and CDR2 are SGDLS and YYNGEE. This CDR3 is built from 16 residues.

The chain carries TRBV29-1 and TRBJ2-7, with a weak D call TRBD1 (6 bases). CDR1 is SQVTM, CDR2 ANQGSEA, per germline. There are 12 residues in the CDR3. V was clipped by 4 bases and J by 6 bases, with 13 bases between them. In DNA, the CDR3 is TGCAGCGTTGCCAGGGGATCGGTCGAGCAGTACTTC. It codes for CSVARGSVEQYF.

The chain uses TRBV12-5 and TRBJ1-3, with D perhaps matching TRBD1 (5 bases). Trimming removed 9 bases at V and 5 bases at J, with 23 bases between. This CDR3 has 16 residues. Germline V gene sequence: CDR1 LGHNT, CDR2 FRNRAP. The CDR3 DNA follows: TGTGCTAGCGATCGAGGGATCTGGGACGGAAGAAACACCATATATTTT. Translated: CASDRGIWDGRNTIYF.

V usage is TRBV28 and J usage is TRBJ1-2; unclear D gene. The V end was cut by 4 bases, the J end by 4 bases, with 10 bases between. This CDR3 comprises 13 residues. Germline V gives CDR1 MDHEN, CDR2 SYDVKM. For the CDR3, the DNA is TGTGCCAGCAGTTCCCAGAGCAGCTATGGCTACACCTTC. It specifies CASSSQSSYGYTF.

V and J are TRBV6-1 and TRBJ2-1, with TRBD2 matching 9 bases. This CDR3 is built from 15 residues. Germline CDR1 and CDR2: MNHNS and SASEGT. V lost 7 bases and J lost 9; bases outside the gene matches: 13. The CDR3 sequence: CASTQLAGLTSEQFF. DNA for the CDR3: TGTGCCAGCACCCAACTAGCGGGCCTTACAAGTGAGCAGTTCTTC.

This clone turned up a few times. The chain recombines TRBV19 with TRBJ1-6; 7 bases map to TRBD1. V shed 3 bases and J 1 base; nucleotides not matched to a gene: 6. CDR1 and CDR2 from the germline V gene are LNHDA and SQIVND (reference sequence). The CDR3 totals 17 residues. The CDR3 protein is CASSMRSGGSYNSPLHF. The DNA for the CDR3 is TGTGCCAGTAGTATGAGGTCAGGGGGATCCTATAATTCACCCCTCCACTTT.